This TCR beta chain was sequenced for a study of cytomegalovirus exposure and HLA in healthy donors. Study-wide results and limits: A later analysis linked a missense variant in DCLRE1C to the trimming of TCR beta V and J genes. Most TCR sequences proved rare, with some public TCRs found in many donors.

Comment on this clone: The antigen is undetermined.

The primer mix had 60 Vbeta and 13 Jbeta primers. Method: immunoSEQ multiplex PCR; TCRdb's copy keeps in-frame clones and lacks some. The table has about 70,000 clones, about 67% seen once. This sequence was found in a human donor in good health. Sequencing input: PBMCs.

The CDR3 nucleotides read TGTGCCAGCTCACCACCTAGCGCTAGCACAGATACGCAGTATTTT. As protein: CASSPPSASTDTQYF. The chain joins TRBV18 to TRBJ2-3, with TRBD2 as a possible D gene (5 bases). This CDR3 comprises 15 residues. The V gene lost 0 bases and the J gene lost 0 bases, with 7 bases spanning the gap. Germline V gene lookup returns CDR1 KGHSH and CDR2 LQKENI.